These T cell receptor beta chains were read from a single sample in a study of cytomegalovirus exposure and HLA in healthy donors. Clones were read by immunoSEQ multiplex PCR, and TCRdb kept only the in-frame ones, dropping some. Of some 100,000 clones in the sample, about nine tenths were seen once. The sample was PBMCs. The receptors shown here come from a woman under 30 in good health and CMV-seronegative. Both conserved end residues are part of each CDR3. Fields, in order: V gene, D gene, clone size, J gene, CDR3 DNA, CDR3 protein. D genes are given only for firm matches. The listing skips clone size in some rows; elsewhere it reads once, few, many or a size class.

>TRBV10-3|TRBD2|.|TRBJ2-1
TGTGCCATCGGGCTAGCGGGAGTCCACAATGAGCAGTTCTTC
CAIGLAGVHNEQFF
>TRBV4-1|.|.|TRBJ2-3
TGCGCCAGCAGCCAAGAATCCCAGGGGCCCACAGATACGCAGTATTTT
CASSQESQGPTDTQYF
>TRBV4-3|TRBD1|.|TRBJ1-4
TGCGCCAGCAGCCCCAGACAGGGGGGCCCCAATGAAAAACTGTTTTTT
CASSPRQGGPNEKLFF
>TRBV30|.|once|TRBJ1-4
TGTGCCTGGAGTGTTGGAGGGAGTGAAAAACTGTTTTTT
CAWSVGGSEKLFF
>TRBV30|.|.|TRBJ1-2
TGTGCCTGGAGTGTACGGGGACAAGGGCTTGGCTACACCTTC
CAWSVRGQGLGYTF
>TRBV18|.|.|TRBJ2-5
TGTGCCAGCTCACCACGGGTGGGGCAAAGGGAGACCCAGTACTTC
CASSPRVGQRETQYF
>TRBV19|.|.|TRBJ1-5
TGTGCCAGTAGTAATGTAGGCGGGGGCAATCAGCCCCAGCATTTT
CASSNVGGGNQPQHF
>TRBV5-4|.|.|TRBJ2-7
TGTGCCAGCGGCACGGGTGCGGAGCAGTACTTC
CASGTGAEQYF
>TRBV5-4|TRBD2|.|TRBJ2-7
TGTGCCAGCAGCTTGGGCGGACTAGCCGTAAACGAGCAGTACTTC
CASSLGGLAVNEQYF
>TRBV28|TRBD1|.|TRBJ1-5
TGTGCCAGCAGAGCACAGGGGGGTAAAAGGAGCAATCAGCCCCAGCATTTT
CASRAQGGKRSNQPQHF
>TRBV4-3|.|.|TRBJ1-2
TGCGCCAGCAGCCAAGGGATGAGACAGGAACTCTATGGCTACACCTTC
CASSQGMRQELYGYTF
>TRBV9|.|few|TRBJ1-1
TGTGCCAGCAGCGTTACGGTGAACACTGAAGCTTTCTTT
CASSVTVNTEAFF
>TRBV28|TRBD1|.|TRBJ2-5
TGTGCCAGCACCCGGGACAGGGTCCGCGAGACCCAGTACTTC
CASTRDRVRETQYF
>TRBV7-8|TRBD2|.|TRBJ2-7
TGTGCCAGCAGCTTAAAAAGCGGGAGAGTCGGCGAGCAGTACTTC
CASSLKSGRVGEQYF
>TRBV7-3|TRBD1|once|TRBJ2-7
TGTGCCAGCAGCCTGAGTGAACCGGGACAGGGGGGCGACGAGCAGTACTTC
CASSLSEPGQGGDEQYF
>TRBV7-6|.|.|TRBJ2-1
TGTGCCAGCAGGTCGGGCAATGAGCAGTTCTTC
CASRSGNEQFF
>TRBV6-1|TRBD2|once|TRBJ2-3
TGTGCCGGCAGGACTAGCGGGAGCACAGATACGCAGTATTTT
CAGRTSGSTDTQYF
>TRBV25-1|.|.|TRBJ2-7
TGTGCCAGCAGTTCACAGGGTTTCCTCGACGAGCAGTACTTC
CASSSQGFLDEQYF
>TRBV9|TRBD2|.|TRBJ2-1
TGTGCCAGCAGCGGTAGCGGGGGGGCCTCGAATGAGCAGTTCTTC
CASSGSGGASNEQFF
>TRBV6-5|TRBD2|.|TRBJ2-1
TGTGCCAGCAGCCAGCGGGGGGAAACTTACAATGAGCAGTTCTTC
CASSQRGETYNEQFF
>TRBV2|TRBD2|few|TRBJ2-7
TGTGCCAGCGACCCCAGCGGGATGGGAGAGCAGTACTTC
CASDPSGMGEQYF
>TRBV4-3|.|.|TRBJ2-7
TGCGCCAGCAGCCAAATGGAGTACTACGAGCAGTACTTC
CASSQMEYYEQYF
>TRBV2|.|.|TRBJ1-6
TGTGCCAGCAGTGATAACCCAGGGCATAATTCACCCCTCCACTTT
CASSDNPGHNSPLHF
>TRBV30|TRBD1|.|TRBJ2-5
TGTGCCTGGACTGAGGGGGCCGCAATCCAAGAGACCCAGTACTTC
CAWTEGAAIQETQYF
>TRBV27|.|.|TRBJ2-1
TGTGCCAGCAGTTTGTCGTCCCACAATGAGCAGTTCTTC
CASSLSSHNEQFF
>TRBV5-1|.|few|TRBJ2-7
TGCGCCAGCAGCTTTGCCGGTTACAGCTCCTACGAGCAGTACTTC
CASSFAGYSSYEQYF
>TRBV10-3|TRBD2|once|TRBJ2-1
TGTGCCATCTCCGTCGTAGCGGGAGGGCCTGAGCAGTTCTTC
CAISVVAGGPEQFF
>TRBV4-2|TRBD1|.|TRBJ1-4
TGTGCCAGCAGCCAAGATGTCCCGGGACAGGTTTTGGGAAAACTGTTTTTT
CASSQDVPGQVLGKLFF
>TRBV27|.|.|TRBJ1-5
TGTGCCAGCCGCTTAGCTGGGGCTTATAGCAATCAGCCCCAGCATTTT
CASRLAGAYSNQPQHF
>TRBV5-5|.|.|TRBJ2-1
TGTGCCAGCAGCTTCAACAATGAGCAGTTCTTC
CASSFNNEQFF
>TRBV4-3|.|.|TRBJ1-1
TGCGCCAGCAGCCAAGCTCTAAGCGGCACTGAAGCTTTCTTT
CASSQALSGTEAFF
>TRBV28|.|.|TRBJ1-5
TGTGCCAGCAGTTTAACAATTCAGCCCCAGCATTTT
CASSLTIQPQHF
>TRBV28|TRBD1|.|TRBJ2-7
TGTGCCAGCAGTTTATTGGGCGGACAGGGCACCTACGAGCAGTACTTC
CASSLLGGQGTYEQYF
>TRBV18|TRBD2|.|TRBJ2-3
TGTGCCAGCTCACCACTTAGCGGGGGGCCAGATACGCAGTATTTT
CASSPLSGGPDTQYF
>TRBV6-5|TRBD1|.|TRBJ2-3
TGTGCCAGCAGGACCGACAGGGGTGTGAATACGCAGTATTTT
CASRTDRGVNTQYF
>TRBV6-6|TRBD1|.|TRBJ2-3
TGTGCCAGCAGCCGGGGACAGGGGGCATTTACAGATACGCAGTATTTT
CASSRGQGAFTDTQYF
>TRBV6-6|.|.|TRBJ2-1
TGTGCCAGCAGTTACGGGGGGGCAGAGGGCTACAATGAGCAGTTCTTC
CASSYGGAEGYNEQFF
>TRBV21-1|.|.|TRBJ2-7
TGTGCCAGCAGCAAAGTTTATCAGAGGGTAGTAGCAAGCGAGCAGTACTTC
CASSKVYQRVVASEQYF
>TRBV14|TRBD1|.|TRBJ1-4
TGTGCCAGCAGCGTCCACAGGGGTAGAGGAGAAAAACTGTTTTTT
CASSVHRGRGEKLFF
>TRBV23-1|.|.|TRBJ1-1
TGCGCCAGCAGTCAAGCCCTACAGGGTAAGGCTTTCTTT
CASSQALQGKAFF
>TRBV19|TRBD2|.|TRBJ2-7
TGTGCCACCTCGCCTAGCGGGAGGACCCACACCGCTAGCTCCTACGAGCAGTACTTC
CATSPSGRTHTASSYEQYF
>TRBV6-6|.|once|TRBJ1-2
TGTGCCAGCACCGAGGGCAGCGTACTAGGCTACACCTTC
CASTEGSVLGYTF